This T cell receptor (beta chain) originates from a study of cytomegalovirus exposure and HLA in healthy donors (dated by TCRdb to the late 2010s). Background for the entire study: A later analysis indicated that the 120 validation repertoires were generated on the platform also employed for the 650 to 850 repertoires of the first cohort. High-throughput TCR immunosequencing, statistical association of individual TCRs with disease status, and machine learning were combined to predict cytomegalovirus infection status. A separate validation cohort of 100 to 150 different subjects was used in addition to the roughly 670-subject first cohort. The aim of the study was to test whether cataloging public T cell receptors could identify signatures of past pathogen exposure. General findings and caveats noted by the study authors: In a later analysis, TCRs clustered in the first cohort were found to also tend to co-occur in the roughly 120 validation repertoires, with about 93% of cluster scores above 0. In both the original and validation cohorts, the classifier was reported to diagnose cytomegalovirus status with high specificity and sensitivity. The study gave a list of about 160 TCR beta chains associated with cytomegalovirus. A later analysis lacked HLA typing for the validation cohort, so it scored co-occurrence in that cohort across all 110 or so repertoires. Most TCR sequences were seen in very few donors, while some public TCRs were found in many individuals. The authors suggested that the approach could potentially be extended to other disease states and immunological phenotypes. In vitro tests confirmed that a few of the cytomegalovirus-associated TCR beta chains recognize cytomegalovirus antigens.

From the cysteine through the phenylalanine, the CDR3 covers 16 amino acids. Only the CDR3 region is kept as DNA, spanning 48 bases read in frame from base 1. V gives up 5 bases and J gives up 1 base, and the segment between their germline ends measures 12 bases. CDR1 MDHEN and CDR2 SYDVKM are derived from the germline V gene. The donors were included in the validation cohort of 130 or so subjects, a group kept apart from the approximately 700-subject first cohort. The library was prepared using the immunoSEQ multiplex PCR assay. From the authors' description of their analysis: To diagnose cytomegalovirus status from the catalog of TCR beta chain sequences, a statistical classification framework was built. The table was pulled from immuneACCESS by TCRdb, which kept in-frame rearrangements only. Such tables lose some clones; where checked, under half of the loss comes from unresolved V genes, and the rest has no known cause. V and J calls and clone size come straight from that table; D and trimming were deduced from the DNA. Present in this sample are 200,000 to 300,000 clones, 70% to 90% of which were seen just once. Jointly, the top ten make up around 1.2% of the sample.

Comment on this clone: Its target antigen remains unknown. No clone much larger than this one lies a single base away; base qualities are absent.

The clonotype originates from a woman aged 25 to 39 in good health and CMV-seropositive. The rearrangement joined TRBV28 to TRBJ2-6; the best D guess is TRBD1, with 6 bases matching. What was sequenced was PBMCs. The DNA sequence follows: TGTGCCAGCAGTCCTCCGCAGGGGTCTGGGGCCAACGTCCTGACTTTC. This encodes CASSPPQGSGANVLTF.